This T cell receptor (beta chain) was observed in a study of T cell responses to AZD1222 COVID-19 vaccine. Study-level points and caveats: The donor group comprised mostly white British people and more females; the analysis possibly underestimated clonal diversity.

Sequencing used immunoSEQ multiplex PCR; TCRdb keeps in-frame clones, though not all of them. The table shows about 120,000 clones, with about 92% occurring only once. With 5 bases removed from V and 3 bases from J, the gap between germline ends came to 11 bases. This CDR3 comprises 13 residues. CDR1 LNHDA and CDR2 SQIVND come from the germline V gene (reference sequence). On this clone itself: Its antigen is not known.

The material sequenced was peripheral blood, taken on day 0 of AZD1222 vaccination. The chain employs TRBV19 and TRBJ2-7; D unclear. The clonotype was recovered from an adult in good health. Here the CDR3 reads CASSHPAGYEQYF. The CDR3 DNA is TGTGCCAGTAGTCACCCGGCAGGCTACGAGCAGTACTTC.